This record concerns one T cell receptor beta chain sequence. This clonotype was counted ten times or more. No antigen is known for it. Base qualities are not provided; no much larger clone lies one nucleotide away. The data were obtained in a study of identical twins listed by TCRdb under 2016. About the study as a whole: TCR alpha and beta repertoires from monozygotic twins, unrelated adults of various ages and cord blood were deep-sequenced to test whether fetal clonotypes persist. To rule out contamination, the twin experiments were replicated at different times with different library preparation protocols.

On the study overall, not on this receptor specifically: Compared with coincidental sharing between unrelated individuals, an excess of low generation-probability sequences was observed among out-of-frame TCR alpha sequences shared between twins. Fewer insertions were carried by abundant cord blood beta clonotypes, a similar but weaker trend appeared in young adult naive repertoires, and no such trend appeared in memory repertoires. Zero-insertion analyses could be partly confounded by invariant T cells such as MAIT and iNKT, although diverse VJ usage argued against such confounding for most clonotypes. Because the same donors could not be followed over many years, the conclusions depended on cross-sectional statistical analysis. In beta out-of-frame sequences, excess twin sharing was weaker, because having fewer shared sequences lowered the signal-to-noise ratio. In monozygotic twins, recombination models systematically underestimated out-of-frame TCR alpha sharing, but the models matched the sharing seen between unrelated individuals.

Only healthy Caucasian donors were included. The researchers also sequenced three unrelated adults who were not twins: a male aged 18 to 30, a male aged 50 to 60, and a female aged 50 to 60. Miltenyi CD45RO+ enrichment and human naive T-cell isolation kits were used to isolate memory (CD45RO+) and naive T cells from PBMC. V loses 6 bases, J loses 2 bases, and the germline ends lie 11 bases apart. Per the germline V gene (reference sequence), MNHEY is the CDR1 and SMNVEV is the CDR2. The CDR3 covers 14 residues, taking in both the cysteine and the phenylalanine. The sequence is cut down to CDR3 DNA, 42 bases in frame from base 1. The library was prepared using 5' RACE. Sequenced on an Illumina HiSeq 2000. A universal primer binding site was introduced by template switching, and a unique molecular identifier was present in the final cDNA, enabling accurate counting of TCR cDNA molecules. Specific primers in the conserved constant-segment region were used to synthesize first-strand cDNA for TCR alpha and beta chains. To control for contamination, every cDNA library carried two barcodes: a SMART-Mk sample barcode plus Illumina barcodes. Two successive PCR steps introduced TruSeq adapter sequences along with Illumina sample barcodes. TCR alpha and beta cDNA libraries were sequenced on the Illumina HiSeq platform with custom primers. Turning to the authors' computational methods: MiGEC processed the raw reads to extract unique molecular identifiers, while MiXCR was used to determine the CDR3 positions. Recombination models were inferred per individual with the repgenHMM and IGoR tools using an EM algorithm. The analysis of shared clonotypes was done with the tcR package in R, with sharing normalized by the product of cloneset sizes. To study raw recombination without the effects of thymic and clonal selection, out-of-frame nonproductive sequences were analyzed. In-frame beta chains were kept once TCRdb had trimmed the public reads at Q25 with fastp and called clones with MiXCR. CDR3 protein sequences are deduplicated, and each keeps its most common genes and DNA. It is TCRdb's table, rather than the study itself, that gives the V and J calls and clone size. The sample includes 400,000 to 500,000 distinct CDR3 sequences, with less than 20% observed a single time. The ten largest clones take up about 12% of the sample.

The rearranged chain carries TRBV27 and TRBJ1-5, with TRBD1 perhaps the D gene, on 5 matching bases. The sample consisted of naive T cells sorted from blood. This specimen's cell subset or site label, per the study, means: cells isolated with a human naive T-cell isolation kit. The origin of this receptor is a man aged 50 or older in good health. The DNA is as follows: TGTGCCAGCAGGGCCCCGGGGCGCAATCAGCCCCAGCATTTT. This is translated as CASRAPGRNQPQHF.